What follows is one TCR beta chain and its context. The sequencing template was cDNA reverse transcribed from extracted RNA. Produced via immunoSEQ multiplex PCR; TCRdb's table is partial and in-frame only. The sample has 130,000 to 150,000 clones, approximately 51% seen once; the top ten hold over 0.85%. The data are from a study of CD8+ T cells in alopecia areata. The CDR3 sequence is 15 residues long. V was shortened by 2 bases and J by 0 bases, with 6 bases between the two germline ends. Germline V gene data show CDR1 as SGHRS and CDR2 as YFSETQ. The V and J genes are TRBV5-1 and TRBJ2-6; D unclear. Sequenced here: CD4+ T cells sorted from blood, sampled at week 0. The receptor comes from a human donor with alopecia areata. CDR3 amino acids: CASSFQISGANVLTF. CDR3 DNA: TGCGCCAGCAGCTTCCAGATCTCTGGGGCCAACGTCCTGACTTTC. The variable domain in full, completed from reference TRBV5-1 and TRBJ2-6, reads KAGVTQTPRYLIKTRGQQVTLSCSPISGHRSVSWYQQTPGQGLQFLFEYFSETQRNKGNFPGRFSGRQFSNSRSEMNVSTLELGDSALYLCASSFQISGANVLTFGAGSRLTVL.